The next 18 T cell receptor beta chains were all read from a single sample in a study of cytomegalovirus exposure and HLA in healthy donors. The PCR employed 60 Vbeta primers together with 13 Jbeta primers. The method was immunoSEQ multiplex PCR; TCRdb's version includes in-frame clones alone and lacks a portion of them. The table shows approximately 110,000 clones, with under 85% occurring only once. The sample taken for sequencing was PBMCs. The receptor set was obtained from a woman aged 45-65 years in good health and CMV-seropositive.

This rearrangement joins TRBV6-5 to TRBJ1-3; TRBD1 is a possible D gene (5 bases). This CDR3 has 13 residues. V dropped 6 bases and J dropped 4 bases, with 10 bases sitting between them. Germline V CDR1 and CDR2: MNHEY, SVGAGI. CDR3 in DNA: TGTGCCAGCAGAAAACAGGACGGAAACACCATATATTTT. The encoded protein is CASRKQDGNTIYF.

This clone has just a few counts. V gene TRBV4-1 combines with J gene TRBJ2-1; 9 bases are shared with TRBD1. The V segment lost 4 bases and the J segment 7 bases; nucleotides outside the gene matches: 20. The CDR3 consists of 19 residues. Germline V gene sequence: CDR1 MGHRA, CDR2 YSYEKL. The chain's CDR3 is CASSPTGRGQGFFRNEQFF. CDR3 DNA: TGCGCCAGCAGCCCCACTGGAAGGGGACAGGGTTTTTTTCGAAATGAGCAGTTCTTC.

J is TRBJ2-2 and V is TRBV6-1; TRBD1 matches 7 bases. V dropped 3 bases and J dropped 6; count of bases not matched to a gene: 7. Germline CDR1 is MNHNS and CDR2 is SASEGT. The CDR3 loop spans 15 amino acids. The CDR3 sequence is CASSDSGGHAGELFF. CDR3 nucleotide sequence: TGTGCCAGCAGTGATTCAGGGGGTCACGCCGGGGAGCTGTTTTTT.

V and J are TRBV28 and TRBJ2-7; TRBD1 matches at 7 bases. The V gene's germline CDR1 is MDHEN and CDR2 SYDVKM. V was clipped by 10 bases and J by 0 bases; unmatched bases: 3. The CDR3 loop spans 12 amino acids. The CDR3 DNA follows: TGTGCCACCCGACAGGGCTCCTACGAGCAGTACTTC. This translates into CATRQGSYEQYF.

The genes are TRBV13 and TRBJ2-6; D call uncertain. Germline V gene lookup returns CDR1 PRHDT and CDR2 FYEKMQ (reference sequence). The CDR3 runs 12 residues. Trimming left V 9 bases short and J 0 bases short, with 3 bases between. The CDR3: CASRSGANVLTF. CDR3 nucleotide sequence: TGTGCCAGTCGCTCTGGGGCCAACGTCCTGACTTTC.

The CDR3 is CASSEDIRTDTQYF. In nucleotides, the CDR3 is TGTGCCAGCAGTGAAGACATTCGCACAGATACGCAGTATTTT. The V and J genes are TRBV2 and TRBJ2-3; D is ambiguous. The CDR3 totals 14 residues. V was trimmed by 1 base and J by 1 base, leaving 6 bases between them. Germline CDR1 SNHLY, CDR2 FYNNEI.

The chain uses TRBV5-5 and TRBJ1-6, with 7 bases fitting TRBD1. The CDR3 runs to 14 residues. CDR1 and CDR2 from the germline V gene are SGHKS and YYEKEE (reference sequence). V trimming: 8 bases; J trimming: 9 bases; junction bases outside the gene matches: 11. The CDR3 DNA sequence: TGTGCCAGTCGACAGGGTTTGGGGGGTTCACCCCTCCACTTT. Its protein is CASRQGLGGSPLHF.

The genes are TRBV5-1 and TRBJ2-2; 9 bases match TRBD1. CDR1 is SGHRS, CDR2 YFSETQ, per germline. The CDR3 spans 16 residues. V dropped 2 bases and J dropped 0; count of bases not matched to a gene: 2. CDR3 in amino acids: CASSFTGGPNTGELFF. CDR3 DNA: TGCGCCAGCAGCTTCACAGGGGGCCCGAACACCGGGGAGCTGTTTTTT.

The genes are TRBV7-2 and TRBJ2-3; TRBD1 might be the D (5 bases). The CDR3 loop spans 13 amino acids. CDR1 is SGHTA and CDR2 is FQGNSA in the germline V gene. V was trimmed by 1 base and J by 4 bases, leaving 6 bases between them. CDR3 amino acids: CASSLEGADTQYF. The CDR3 DNA reads as TGTGCCAGCAGCTTAGAAGGGGCAGATACGCAGTATTTT.

The V gene is TRBV9, the J gene TRBJ2-3; no clear D. CDR3 length: 13 residues. Germline CDR1 SGDLS, CDR2 YYNGEE. V gave up 8 bases and J gave up 1 base, with 11 bases separating them. The DNA of the CDR3 is TGTGCCAGTCGGTATTCGGGCACAGATACGCAGTATTTT. Protein: CASRYSGTDTQYF.

V is TRBV12-2 and J is TRBJ1-2; the table's D call, TRBD1, was not checked against the DNA. TRBV12-2 is recorded as a pseudogene. The CDR3 totals 14 residues. In DNA form, the CDR3 reads TGTGCAAGTCGCCCGGGGACAGGTCGCTATGGCTACACCTTC. It is translated as CASRPGTGRYGYTF.

The V and J genes are TRBV9 and TRBJ2-3; 8 bases line up with TRBD1. V shed 4 bases and J 5 bases; nucleotides not matched to a gene: 6. CDR1 SGDLS and CDR2 YYNGEE come from the germline V gene. The CDR3 spans 14 residues. The CDR3 DNA reads TGTGCCAGCAGCCGGGACAGGATGAGAGATACGCAGTATTTT. This sequence encodes CASSRDRMRDTQYF.

The chain recombines TRBV2 with TRBJ1-5; maybe TRBD1 (6 bases). The CDR3 sequence is 15 residues long. Germline CDR1 is SNHLY and CDR2 is FYNNEI. Trimming took off 6 bases at V and 1 base at J, with 13 bases between the two ends. The CDR3 bases are TGTGCCAGCAGCCTCCGGGACAAGAGCAATCAGCCCCAGCATTTT. Translated, it gives CASSLRDKSNQPQHF.

This clone turned up a few times. V is TRBV4-2 and J is TRBJ1-1, with D unclear. V was clipped by 1 base and J by 1 base, with 7 bases between them. The CDR3 consists of 14 residues. Germline loops: CDR1 LGHNA, CDR2 YNFKEQ. This chain's CDR3 is CASSQGERNTEAFF. CDR3 DNA: TGTGCCAGCAGCCAAGGAGAACGGAACACTGAAGCTTTCTTT.

The chain links TRBV20-1 to TRBJ2-7; weak D call: TRBD1 (5 bases). Deletions cut 3 bases from V and 5 bases from J, with 8 bases between. The CDR3 has 11 amino acids. In germline, CDR1 is DFQATT, CDR2 SNEGSKA (reference sequence). CDR3 residues: CSARNRNEQYF. CDR3 DNA: TGCAGTGCTAGGAACAGGAACGAGCAGTACTTC.

This chain links TRBV11-2 with TRBJ2-1; 16 positions agree with TRBD2. The CDR3 sequence is 18 residues long. With 5 bases clipped from V and 3 bases from J, the junction kept 7 bases outside the gene matches. Germline loops: CDR1 SGHAT, CDR2 FQNNGV. CDR3 bases: TGTGCCAGCAGCCAGGGGACTAGCGGGGGGGCCTTCTACAATGAGCAGTTCTTC. Translated: CASSQGTSGGAFYNEQFF.

The J gene is TRBJ2-7, the V gene TRBV14; a weak D match, TRBD1 (6 bases). Trimming removed 0 bases from V and 3 bases from J, with 15 bases in between. Per the germline V gene, CDR1 is SGHDN and CDR2 is FVKESK. The length of the CDR3 is 16 residues. The CDR3 loop is CASSQDFRQGIYEQYF. CDR3 bases: TGTGCCAGCAGCCAAGACTTTCGGCAGGGGATCTACGAGCAGTACTTC.

This clone appeared a few times. The rearrangement links TRBV7-7 to TRBJ2-1, with TRBD2 matching 15 bases. The trim removed 5 bases at V and 6 bases at J, leaving 2 bases unmatched. The CDR3 runs to 15 residues. CDR1 SSHAT and CDR2 FNYEAQ come from the germline V gene (reference sequence). The CDR3, as DNA: TGTGCCAGCAGCCCGGGACTAGCGGGGGGCAATGAGCAGTTCTTC. Its translation is CASSPGLAGGNEQFF.